This T cell receptor beta chain was retrieved from a study of beta chain features in type 1 diabetes. On the study more broadly: All samples together contributed some 100,000,000 sorted cells for examination.

In regard to this clone: As yet, its antigen is unknown.

General study findings and limits: VDJ junctions in type 1 diabetes patients carried more deletions and fewer insertions.

Central memory, naive, regulatory and stem cell-like memory CD4+ cells were sorted by CD45RO/CCR7/CD25/CD127/CD95/CD27. Since all of the isolated RNA was reverse transcribed, expressed TCRB transcripts were what got sequenced. Some clones are missing from TCRdb's copy, which holds only in-frame ones; the method was immunoSEQ multiplex PCR. Of about 340,000 clones in the sample, 6.5% to 10% are singletons; the top ten hold approximately 0.47%. CDR1 MDHEN and CDR2 SYDVKM come from the germline V gene. The CDR3 extends over 14 amino acids. The ends were cut back, 3 bases at V and 4 bases at J, with 12 bases in the middle.

The chain uses TRBV28 and TRBJ1-2; a weak D match, TRBD1 (5 bases). The sequencing sample was made of central memory CD4+ T cells from blood. This receptor was obtained from a woman between 18 and 30 years old in good health. The CDR3 bases are TGTGCCAGCAGTTTGGCTAGGGGAGGCTATGGCTACACCTTC. This encodes CASSLARGGYGYTF.